What follows are 15 T cell receptor beta chains derived from one specimen sequenced in a study of T cells in Graves' hyperthyroidism and ophthalmopathy. RNA transcripts yielded amplified TCR beta CDR3 regions. Carried out on the TCR CDR3, a first-round RT-PCR used the HTBI primer set. TCRdb fed the multiplex PCR reads into MiXCR, producing one record per CDR3 protein. The profile shows around 280,000 distinct CDR3 sequences, roughly 15% of them singletons. Sequencing used blood. The receptors were gathered from a woman between 40 and 55 years old with Graves' hyperthyroidism.

Turning to this clonotype: This may arise from a read error, as a much more abundant clone is one base away. The chain employs TRBV6-1 and TRBJ1-3, with D possibly matching TRBD1 (6 bases). The germline gives CDR1 MNHNS, CDR2 SASEGT. The CDR3 sequence is 16 residues long. CDR3 DNA sequence: TGTGCCAGCAGCCTCGGACAGCGTGGCTCTGGAAACGCCATATATTTT. Protein product: CASSLGQRGSGNAIYF.

This clonotype was detected many times. The V gene is TRBV7-9, the J gene TRBJ1-2, with no clear D. The V and J ends lost 5 bases and 5 bases respectively, with 9 bases between them. The CDR3 is 12 residues long. The germline V gene has CDR1 SEHNR and CDR2 FQNEAQ (reference sequence). The CDR3 region is CASSLDIYGYTF. Here the CDR3 DNA reads TGTGCCAGCAGCCTTGACATATATGGCTACACCTTC.

This clonotype has just a few counts. The V gene is TRBV20-1, the J gene TRBJ2-7; no clear D gene. CDR3 length: 14 amino acids. V lost 6 bases and J lost 0, with 15 bases in between. CDR1 DFQATT and CDR2 SNEGSKA come from the germline V gene (reference sequence). The CDR3 reads CSAVRDPHSYEQYF. The CDR3, as DNA: TGCAGTGCCGTCCGAGACCCCCACTCCTACGAGCAGTACTTC.

The CDR3 sequence: CASGEQGAGGYTF. As DNA, the CDR3 is TGTGCCAGCGGGGAACAGGGGGCTGGTGGCTACACCTTC. This rearrangement joins TRBV2 to TRBJ1-2, with 9 bases identical to TRBD1. CDR3 length: 13 amino acids. Germline V gene data show CDR1 as SNHLY and CDR2 as FYNNEI. V dropped 8 bases and J dropped 7; count of bases not matched to a gene: 8.

This clonotype was counted ten times or more. In DNA, the CDR3 is TGTGCCTGGAGTGTACGGGGAGCGGAGACCCAGTACTTC. Residues: CAWSVRGAETQYF. This chain connects TRBV30 to TRBJ2-5; weak D call: TRBD2 (5 bases). Germline V lookup: CDR1 GTSNPN, CDR2 SVGIG (reference sequence). This CDR3 has 13 residues. V dropped 0 bases and J dropped 5 bases, with 10 bases sitting between them.

This clonotype has a count of ten or more. This chain uses TRBV5-5 with TRBJ1-2; 8 positions agree with TRBD1. Germline CDR1 reads SGHKS; CDR2 reads YYEKEE (reference sequence). This CDR3 has 15 amino acids. V shed 2 bases and J 2 bases; nucleotides not matched to a gene: 5. CDR3 coding DNA: TGTGCCAGCAGCTTCGGACAGGGAAGGAACTATGGCTACACCTTC. It yields the protein CASSFGQGRNYGYTF.

This clonotype was picked up many times. This sequence joins TRBV2 and TRBJ2-5; D unresolved. From germline, CDR1 is SNHLY and CDR2 FYNNEI. The CDR3 is made up of 12 amino acids. Trimming took off 3 bases at V and 7 bases at J, with 9 bases between the two ends. The CDR3 is CASSDLAGTQYF. CDR3 DNA sequence: TGTGCCAGCAGTGATTTAGCTGGGACCCAGTACTTC.

The chain uses TRBV27 and TRBJ2-5, with 8 nucleotides matching TRBD1. The CDR3 runs to 15 residues. The germline V gene encodes CDR1 MNHEY and CDR2 SMNVEV (reference sequence). Trimming at V came to 3 bases and at J to 2 bases, leaving 5 bases not matched to a gene. CDR3 sequence: CASSFAGQVQETQYF. DNA of the CDR3: TGTGCCAGCAGTTTCGCGGGACAGGTACAAGAGACCCAGTACTTC.

Concerning this clonotype itself: Given a much more abundant clone one base away, this may be a read error. The chain links TRBV28 to TRBJ2-1, with TRBD2 identical over 9 bases. CDR3 length: 18 residues. Germline CDR1 and CDR2: MDHEN and SYDVKM. J lost 8 bases, V lost 3 bases, and 17 bases had no gene match. The CDR3 loop reads CASSLALTESGRRYEQFF. The CDR3 DNA is TGTGCCAGCAGTTTGGCTCTCACCGAGAGCGGGAGGAGGTATGAGCAGTTCTTC.

The V call is TRBV7-9, the J call TRBJ2-2; TRBD1 might be the D (6 bases). Germline CDR1 and CDR2: SEHNR and FQNEAQ (reference sequence). V lost 1 base, J lost 4 bases, and 13 bases lay in between. CDR3 length: 16 residues. Here the CDR3 DNA reads TGTGCCAGCAGCTTAGGGTGGACAGACGGCACCGGGGAGCTGTTTTTT. This sequence encodes CASSLGWTDGTGELFF.

This clonotype was recorded at least ten times. This chain connects TRBV20-1 to TRBJ1-4; no definite D call. Trimming removed 1 base from V and 7 bases from J, with 13 bases in between. Germline V gene data show CDR1 as DFQATT and CDR2 as SNEGSKA (reference sequence). The CDR3 consists of 14 residues. The chain's CDR3 is CSARVMVEGEKLFF. In DNA form, the CDR3 reads TGCAGTGCTAGAGTCATGGTGGAGGGTGAAAAACTGTTTTTT.

This clonotype has a handful of counts. Just one base apart from a much larger clone, this may be a read error. The chain carries TRBV2 and TRBJ1-2; a weak D match, TRBD1 (5 bases). V lost 6 bases to trimming and J lost 3 bases, with 14 bases between them. The V gene's germline CDR1 is SNHLY and CDR2 FYNNEI. The CDR3 has 14 residues. The CDR3 coding sequence is TGTGCCAGCAGGCCGGGGGAGATTGACTATGGCTACACCTTC. Translating gives CASRPGEIDYGYTF.

This clonotype occurred many times. This chain connects TRBV3-1 to TRBJ1-2, with 7 bases matching TRBD1. J lost 7 bases, V lost 7 bases, and 12 bases had no gene match. Germline V gene sequence: CDR1 LGHDT, CDR2 YNNKEL (reference sequence). This CDR3 region has 14 residues. The CDR3 here is CASTLKGQRAGYTF. CDR3 bases: TGTGCCAGCACCTTAAAGGGACAGAGGGCTGGCTACACCTTC.

The rearrangement links TRBV28 to TRBJ2-1; 9 bases agree with TRBD2. Germline loops: CDR1 MDHEN, CDR2 SYDVKM. The CDR3 is made up of 13 amino acids. J lost 10 bases, V lost 5 bases, and 6 bases had no gene match. In DNA form, the CDR3 reads TGTGCCAGCAGTCCAGGGACTAGCAGAGAGCAGTTCTTC. Its translation is CASSPGTSREQFF.

This clonotype was counted many times. V is TRBV2 and J is TRBJ2-1, with 9 nucleotides matching TRBD2. Germline CDR1 and CDR2: SNHLY and FYNNEI. J gave up 6 bases and V 3 bases, and 3 bases lay outside the gene matches. The CDR3 totals 14 residues. Written as DNA, the CDR3 is TGTGCCAGCAGTGAGGGACTAGCTCCCAATGAGCAGTTCTTC. Translation: CASSEGLAPNEQFF.